The table lists the clone carrying this T cell receptor beta chain with many counts. Its target is unknown. This sample is drawn from a study of T cells in Graves' hyperthyroidism and ophthalmopathy. General study results and limits: In validation, the model predicted ophthalmopathy. These predictions came a median roughly six months before onset.

Germline CDR1 and CDR2: MDHEN and SYDVKM. The length of the CDR3 is 15 residues. Trimming removed 2 bases at V and 7 bases at J, with 18 bases between. The source material, RNA transcripts, was used to amplify TCR beta CDR3 regions. The primer set for the first-round RT-PCR of the TCR CDR3 was HTBI. TCRdb re-analysed the multiplex PCR reads in MiXCR, keeping a single row per CDR3 protein. Of more than 300,000 distinct CDR3 sequences listed, roughly 14% were seen once; the top ten hold approximately 11%. This receptor was obtained from a woman aged 55 to 70 with Graves' hyperthyroidism. The chain recombines TRBV28 with TRBJ2-7; a weak D match, TRBD1 (6 bases). The material sequenced was blood. The DNA of the CDR3 is TGTGCCAGCAGTTTAGGACAGAGGTCCTTTCGGGAGCAGTACTTC. Translation: CASSLGQRSFREQYF.